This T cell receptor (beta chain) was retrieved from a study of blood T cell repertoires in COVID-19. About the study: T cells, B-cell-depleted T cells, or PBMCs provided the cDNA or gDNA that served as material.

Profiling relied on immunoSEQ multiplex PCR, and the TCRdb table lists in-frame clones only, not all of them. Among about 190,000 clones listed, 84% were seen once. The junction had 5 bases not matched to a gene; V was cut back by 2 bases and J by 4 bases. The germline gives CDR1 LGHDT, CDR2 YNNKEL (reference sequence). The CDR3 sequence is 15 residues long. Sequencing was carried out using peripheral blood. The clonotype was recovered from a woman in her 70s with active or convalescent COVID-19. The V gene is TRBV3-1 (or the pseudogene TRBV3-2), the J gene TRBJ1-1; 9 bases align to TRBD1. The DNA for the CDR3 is TGTGCCAGCAGCCAACACGGACAGGGGACCACTGAAGCTTTCTTT. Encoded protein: CASSQHGQGTTEAFF.